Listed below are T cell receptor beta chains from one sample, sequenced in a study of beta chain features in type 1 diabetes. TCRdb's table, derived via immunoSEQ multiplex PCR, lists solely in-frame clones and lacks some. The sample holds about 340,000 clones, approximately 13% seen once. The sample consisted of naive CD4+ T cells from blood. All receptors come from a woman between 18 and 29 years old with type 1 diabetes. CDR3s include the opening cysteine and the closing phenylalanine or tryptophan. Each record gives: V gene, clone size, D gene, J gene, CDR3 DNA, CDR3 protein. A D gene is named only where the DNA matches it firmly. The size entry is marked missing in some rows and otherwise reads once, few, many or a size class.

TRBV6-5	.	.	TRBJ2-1	TGTGCCAGCAGTTACAAACCAGCGGGTGCCTACAATGAGCAGTTCTTC	CASSYKPAGAYNEQFF
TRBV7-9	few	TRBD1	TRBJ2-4	TGTGCTGGACAGGAAGAAAACATTCAGTACTTC	CAGQEENIQYF
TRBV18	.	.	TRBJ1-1	TGTGCCAGCTCACCATTGGAGATGAACACTGAAGCTTTCTTT	CASSPLEMNTEAFF
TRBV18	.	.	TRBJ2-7	TGTGCCAGCTCACCACAGGGGCCCGCCGGCGAGCAGTACTTC	CASSPQGPAGEQYF
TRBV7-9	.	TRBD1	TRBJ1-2	TGTGCCAGCAGCGGCCCCGGGACAGCCTATGGCTACACCTTC	CASSGPGTAYGYTF
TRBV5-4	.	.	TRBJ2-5	TGTGCCAGCAGCCCGGGACAACTACAAGAGACCCAGTACTTC	CASSPGQLQETQYF
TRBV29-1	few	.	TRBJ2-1	TGCAGCGTTGGATCCCCACAGGGAACCACCTACAATGAGCAGTTCTTC	CSVGSPQGTTYNEQFF
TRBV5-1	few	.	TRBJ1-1	TGCGCCAGCAGCTTGACAACGAACACTGAAGCTTTCTTT	CASSLTTNTEAFF
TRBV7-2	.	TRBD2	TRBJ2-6	TGTGCCAGCAGCTTAGGGACTAGCGGGAGGCTAGCTGGGGCCAACGTCCTGACTTTC	CASSLGTSGRLAGANVLTF
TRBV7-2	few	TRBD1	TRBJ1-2	TGTGCCAGCAGCCCAGGGACAGGGGCTGGCTACACCTTC	CASSPGTGAGYTF
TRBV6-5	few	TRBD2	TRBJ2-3	TGTGCCAGCAGTTGGGGGACTACTCGCACAGATACGCAGTATTTT	CASSWGTTRTDTQYF
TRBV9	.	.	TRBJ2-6	TGTGCCAGCAGCGACAGGGTCGGGGCCAACGTCCTGACTTTC	CASSDRVGANVLTF
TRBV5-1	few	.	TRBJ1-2	TGCGCCAGCAGCTTGGACTGGGGCAACTATGGCTACACCTTC	CASSLDWGNYGYTF
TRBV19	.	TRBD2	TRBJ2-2	TGTGCCAGTAGTAGCGGGAGGGCCAGCGGCGGGGAGCTGTTTTTT	CASSSGRASGGELFF
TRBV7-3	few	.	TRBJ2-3	TGTGCCAGCAGCATAGAACTAGTCCCACTGTATTTT	CASSIELVPLYF
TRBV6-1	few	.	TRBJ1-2	TGTGCCAGCAGTGACGGGAGGAATTCCGGGGGCTACACCTTC	CASSDGRNSGGYTF
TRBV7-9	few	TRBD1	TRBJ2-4	TGTGCCAGCAGCATCTCGCTCCGGGACAGGGAAGCCAAAAACATTCAGTACTTC	CASSISLRDREAKNIQYF
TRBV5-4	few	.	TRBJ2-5	TGTGCCAGCAGCCCCTGGGGACTGCAAGAGACCCAGTACTTC	CASSPWGLQETQYF
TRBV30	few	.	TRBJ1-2	TGTGCCTGGAGTTTCGTACTCCCCCGGGACATCCTCCCCCGGACCCTGAACTATGGCTACACCTTC	CAWSFVLPRDILPRTLNYGYTF
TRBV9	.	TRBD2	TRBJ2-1	TGTGCCAGCAGCGCCCCGGGACTAGCGGGAGTCAATGAGCAGTTCTTC	CASSAPGLAGVNEQFF
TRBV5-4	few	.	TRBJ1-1	TGTGCCAGCAGCAATGCGGGGGGCCTAATGAACACTGAAGCTTTCTTT	CASSNAGGLMNTEAFF
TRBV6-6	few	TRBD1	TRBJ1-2	TGTGCCAGCAGTCCAGGGGGAGGCTACACCTTC	CASSPGGGYTF
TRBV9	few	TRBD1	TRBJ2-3	TGTGCCAGCAGCCCGACAGGGACAACAGATACGCAGTATTTT	CASSPTGTTDTQYF
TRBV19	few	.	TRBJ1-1	TGTGCCAGTGCCCTCCAACATAACACTGAAGCTTTCTTT	CASALQHNTEAFF
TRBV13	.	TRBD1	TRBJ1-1	TGTGCCAGCAGCACCCGGGACAGGGGAAACACTGAAGCTTTCTTT	CASSTRDRGNTEAFF
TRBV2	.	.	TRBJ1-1	TGTGCCAGCAATGGGCAGGGCTTGACTGAAGCTTTCTTT	CASNGQGLTEAFF
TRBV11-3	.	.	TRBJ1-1	TGTGCCAGCAGCTTGGGCCCCAGCACTGAAGCTTTCTTT	CASSLGPSTEAFF
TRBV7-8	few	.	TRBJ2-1	TGTGCCAGCAGCCGACTACATGATATTGGCAATGAGCAGTTCTTC	CASSRLHDIGNEQFF
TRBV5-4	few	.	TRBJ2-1	TGTGCCAGCAGCTTGGACCAGTTCAATGAGCAGTTCTTC	CASSLDQFNEQFF
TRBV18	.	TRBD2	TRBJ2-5	TGTGCCAGCTCAACTACCCTAGCGGGAGTCCAAGAGACCCAGTACTTC	CASSTTLAGVQETQYF
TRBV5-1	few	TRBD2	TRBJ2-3	TGCGCCAGCAGGCACGGAGCGTTAGCGGGAGGCACAGATACGCAGTATTTT	CASRHGALAGGTDTQYF
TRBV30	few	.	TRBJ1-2	TGTGCCTGGATGTCGGTTAACTATGGCTACACCTTC	CAWMSVNYGYTF
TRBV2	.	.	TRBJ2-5	TGTGCCAGCACCGCGGGAGTAGCGGGCGGGGGCCTCCAAGGACACTTC	CASTAGVAGGGLQGHF
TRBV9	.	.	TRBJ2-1	TGTGCCAGCAGCAGGCGGGATCTCGTCGGAGATGAGCAGTTCTTC	CASSRRDLVGDEQFF
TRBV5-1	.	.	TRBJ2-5	TGCGCCAGCAGCGGCGGGACAGTCCAAGAGACCCAGTACTTC	CASSGGTVQETQYF
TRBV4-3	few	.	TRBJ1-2	TGCGCCAGCAGCCCGCGCTCGGGGGGCGACTATGGCTACACCTTC	CASSPRSGGDYGYTF
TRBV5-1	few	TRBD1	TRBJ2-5	TGCGCCAGCGGGGGCGGGACAGGGATTTATGAGCAAGAGACCCAGTACTTC	CASGGGTGIYEQETQYF
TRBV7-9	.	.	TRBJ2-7	TGTGCCAGCAGCCCAGCGCTGAGCTCCTACGAGCAGTACTTC	CASSPALSSYEQYF
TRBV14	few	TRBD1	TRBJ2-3	TGTGCCAGCAGCCGCGACAGGGTGACAGATACGCAGTATTTT	CASSRDRVTDTQYF
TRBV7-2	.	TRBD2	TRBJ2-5	TGTGCCAGCAGCTTATTTGCGGGAGGGCTTGAGGAGACCCAGTACTTC	CASSLFAGGLEETQYF
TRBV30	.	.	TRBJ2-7	TGTGCCTGGAGTTCCTACAGGGTCAACTACGAGCAGTACTTC	CAWSSYRVNYEQYF
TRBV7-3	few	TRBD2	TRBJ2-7	TGTGCCAGCAGCTTTAGCGGGAGTATCCCCTACGAGCAGTACTTC	CASSFSGSIPYEQYF
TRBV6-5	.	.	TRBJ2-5	TGTGCCAGCAGTTATGGGGGGGAGACCCAGTACTTC	CASSYGGETQYF
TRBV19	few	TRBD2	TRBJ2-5	TGTGCCAGTAGTACAAAGGGCGGACTAGCGCACCAAGAGACCCAGTACTTC	CASSTKGGLAHQETQYF
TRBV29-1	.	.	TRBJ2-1	TGCAGCGTTGAAAAAATATCCCATAACTTGAACAATGAGCAGTTCTTC	CSVEKISHNLNNEQFF
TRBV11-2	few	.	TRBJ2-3	TGTGCCAGCAGCTTACGACTTACCACAGATACGCAGTATTTT	CASSLRLTTDTQYF
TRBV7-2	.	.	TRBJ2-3	TGTGCCAGCAGCTTAGTGACTGGCAACACAGATACGCAGTATTTT	CASSLVTGNTDTQYF
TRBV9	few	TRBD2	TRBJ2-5	TGTGCCAGCAGCGTAGATCCAGCGGGGGGGCGTGTGACCCAGTACTTC	CASSVDPAGGRVTQYF
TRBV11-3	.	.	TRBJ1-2	TGTGCCAGCAGCTTAGACGGGTCGAATGGCTACACCTTC	CASSLDGSNGYTF
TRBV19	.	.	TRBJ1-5	TGTGCCAGTGGACACCTAAGCAATCAGCCCCAGCATTTT	CASGHLSNQPQHF
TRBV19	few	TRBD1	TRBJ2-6	TGTGCCAGTAGCAAACAGGGGGCGAGCTCTGGGGCCAACGTCCTGACTTTC	CASSKQGASSGANVLTF
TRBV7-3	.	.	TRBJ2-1	TGTGCCAGCAGCTTAATGGGGAGCTCCTACAATGAGCAGTTCTTC	CASSLMGSSYNEQFF
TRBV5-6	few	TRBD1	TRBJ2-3	TGTGCCAGCAGTCCACAGGGGGCTTTAAGAGATACGCAGTATTTT	CASSPQGALRDTQYF
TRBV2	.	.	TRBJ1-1	TGTGCCAGCACCAAGGGGAAAGCTTTCTTT	CASTKGKAFF
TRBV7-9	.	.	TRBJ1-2	TGTGCCAGCAGCTTACGGCAGGTTGATGGCTACACCTTC	CASSLRQVDGYTF
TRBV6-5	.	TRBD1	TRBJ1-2	TGTGCCAGCAGTTACTCTACAGGGGGCAGCGGCTACACCTTC	CASSYSTGGSGYTF
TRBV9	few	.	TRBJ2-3	TGTGCCAGCAGCGCCGGGGTGGGCACAGATACGCAGTATTTT	CASSAGVGTDTQYF
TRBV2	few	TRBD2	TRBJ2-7	TGTGCCAGCAGTGGACTAGCGGGAGGGTTGGAGCAGTACTTC	CASSGLAGGLEQYF
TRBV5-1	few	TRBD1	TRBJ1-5	TGCGCCAGCAGCCCTCAGGGGGGAGGTCAGCCCCAGCATTTT	CASSPQGGGQPQHF